The 26 T cell receptor beta chains listed next were all sequenced from one sample in a study of control samples from healthy donors and cancer patients. Sequencing used immunoSEQ multiplex PCR; TCRdb keeps in-frame clones, though not all of them. The sample shows approximately 150,000 clones, around nine tenths of them seen only once. Specimen: blood. The receptors were sampled from a woman in her twenties or thirties in good health.

The chain carries TRBV5-1 and TRBJ2-7; 10 nucleotides match TRBD1. The V and J ends lost 1 base and 4 bases, in that order; junction bases with no gene match: 5. Germline V gives CDR1 SGHRS, CDR2 YFSETQ. The CDR3 contains 15 residues. The CDR3 sequence is CASSLWTGGGYEQYF. The CDR3, as DNA: TGCGCCAGCAGCTTGTGGACAGGGGGTGGGTACGAGCAGTACTTC.

This chain links TRBV5-1 with TRBJ1-2, with TRBD1 matching 11 bases. Germline trimming cut 5 bases from V and 4 bases from J; bases unmatched to any gene: 7. Germline CDR1 and CDR2: SGHRS and YFSETQ. This CDR3 contains 15 residues. The CDR3: CASSLRGTGGYGYTF. CDR3 coding DNA: TGCGCCAGCAGTTTGAGAGGGACAGGGGGCTATGGCTACACCTTC.

The CDR3 reads CASSLDGWQPQHF. The CDR3 DNA follows: TGTGCCAGCAGTTTGGACGGGTGGCAGCCCCAGCATTTT. The chain combines TRBV28 with TRBJ1-5; D is undetermined. Per germline, CDR1 MDHEN and CDR2 SYDVKM. The CDR3 runs 13 residues. V lost 3 bases, J lost 7 bases, and 10 bases lay in between.

The V call is TRBV2, the J call TRBJ1-3; D perhaps matches TRBD1 (5 bases). Looked up from germline, CDR1 is SNHLY and CDR2 is FYNNEI. This CDR3 contains 14 residues. V lost 4 bases to trimming and J lost 0 bases, with 7 bases between them. The CDR3 nucleotides are TGTGCCAGCAGTGGGGGGAACTCTGGAAACACCATATATTTT. It codes for CASSGGNSGNTIYF.

The gene calls are TRBV5-1 and TRBJ2-3, with D maybe TRBD2 (6 bases). Germline V CDR1 and CDR2: SGHRS, YFSETQ. The CDR3 is made up of 15 amino acids. The ends were cut back, 4 bases at V and 2 bases at J, with 14 bases in the middle. The DNA of the CDR3 is TGCGCCAGCAGCCCAGGGACTCCCCTCACAGATACGCAGTATTTT. Translated, it gives CASSPGTPLTDTQYF.

The V call is TRBV28, the J call TRBJ1-3, with no clear D. This CDR3 has 15 residues. Deletions cut 3 bases from V and 2 bases from J, with 11 bases between. CDR1 and CDR2 from the germline V gene are MDHEN and SYDVKM. Here the CDR3 reads CASSFTTRAGNTIYF. DNA for the CDR3: TGTGCCAGCAGTTTTACTACTCGGGCTGGAAACACCATATATTTT.

The CDR3 DNA follows: TGTGCCAGCAGCCCACAGGCCCGACGCGAGCAGTACTTC. Encoded protein: CASSPQARREQYF. The rearrangement links TRBV7-8 to TRBJ2-7; D possibly corresponds to TRBD1 (5 bases). The CDR3 totals 13 residues. Germline V lookup: CDR1 SGHVS, CDR2 FQNEAQ. The V end was cut by 5 bases, the J end by 6 bases, with 14 bases between.

The chain combines TRBV28 with TRBJ2-2; D is perhaps TRBD1 (7 bases). Germline V CDR1 and CDR2: MDHEN, SYDVKM. Trimming removed 11 bases from V and 5 bases from J, with 15 bases in between. The CDR3 has 13 residues. The CDR3 DNA sequence: TGTGCCCCCCCAGGGGGGTCGACCGGGGAGCTGTTTTTT. Protein sequence: CAPPGGSTGELFF.

V and J are TRBV11-3 and TRBJ2-7, with TRBD2 matching 11 bases. Germline V lookup: CDR1 SGHNT, CDR2 YENEEA. CDR3 size: 13 residues. Germline trimming cut 5 bases from V and 6 bases from J; bases unmatched to any gene: 3. The DNA for the CDR3 is TGTGCCAGCAGCACTAGCGGGAGTGGCGAGCAGTACTTC. Its translation: CASSTSGSGEQYF.

In this sample, this clone turned up once. The chain has TRBV5-1 and TRBJ2-7, with unresolved D. The CDR3 loop spans 11 amino acids. Per germline, CDR1 SGHRS and CDR2 YFSETQ. V lost 0 bases and J 7 bases, leaving 5 bases between the germline ends. The CDR3 bases are TGCGCCAGCAGCTTGGATTCGGAGCAGTACTTC. This translates into CASSLDSEQYF. The full variable domain, rest sourced from reference TRBV5-1 and TRBJ2-7, is KAGVTQTPRYLIKTRGQQVTLSCSPISGHRSVSWYQQTPGQGLQFLFEYFSETQRNKGNFPGRFSGRQFSNSRSEMNVSTLELGDSALYLCASSLDSEQYFGPGTRLTVT.

This chain uses TRBV12-5 with TRBJ2-1, with 11 nucleotides matching TRBD2. Germline V gene lookup returns CDR1 LGHNT and CDR2 FRNRAP. This CDR3 spans 13 amino acids. With 9 bases clipped from V and 6 bases from J, the junction kept 4 bases outside the gene matches. The CDR3 coding sequence is TGTGCTAGCTTGCTAGCGGGAGGCAATGAGCAGTTCTTC. Translating it yields CASLLAGGNEQFF.

This chain uses TRBV10-2 with TRBJ2-1; tentatively, D is TRBD2 (7 bases). V was cut by 6 bases and J by 9 bases, with 21 bases left in between. The CDR3 consists of 15 residues. Germline CDR1 and CDR2: WSHSY and SAAADI. The DNA for the CDR3 is TGCGCCAGCAGCCGCGGGGGAGGGGGGGGCGGTGAGCAGTTCTTC. Residues: CASSRGGGGGGEQFF.

The sample holds a few counts of this clone. The chain recombines TRBV5-8 with TRBJ1-5; D is perhaps TRBD1 (5 bases). Germline values: CDR1 SGHTS, CDR2 YDEGEE. Trimming removed 0 bases from V and 1 base from J, with 11 bases in between. The CDR3 runs 16 residues. DNA of the CDR3: TGTGCCAGCAGCTTGGAATTTGGGGCCAGCAATCAGCCCCAGCATTTT. This gives the protein CASSLEFGASNQPQHF.

The rearrangement joins TRBV6-5 to TRBJ2-7; D unclear. V was cut by 0 bases and J by 3 bases, with 6 bases left in between. CDR1 and CDR2 (germline): MNHEY, SVGAGI. This CDR3 is built from 13 residues. Here the CDR3 DNA reads TGTGCCAGCAGTTACTCGTCGGTCTACGAGCAGTACTTC. This sequence encodes CASSYSSVYEQYF.

V usage is TRBV24-1 and J usage is TRBJ1-2; D is unresolved. Looked up from germline, CDR1 is KGHDR and CDR2 is SFDVKD. This CDR3 is built from 15 residues. V lost 1 base and J lost 8, with 16 bases in between. The CDR3 spells CATSDFASGRSGYTF. The CDR3, as DNA: TGTGCCACCAGTGATTTCGCAAGTGGGCGCTCGGGCTACACCTTC.

About this clone itself: A read error may explain this, as a much larger clone is one base away. This chain connects TRBV27 to TRBJ1-3; 7 bases map to TRBD1. With V trimmed by 2 bases and J by 3 bases, 1 base remained unmatched. Germline CDR1 reads MNHEY; CDR2 reads SMNVEV (reference sequence). The CDR3 contains 14 residues. This CDR3 is CASSLTGVGNTIYF. CDR3 in DNA: TGTGCCAGCAGTTTAACAGGGGTTGGAAACACCATATATTTT.

The rearrangement links TRBV6-5 to TRBJ2-7, with D tentatively TRBD1 (5 bases). Germline V gene sequence: CDR1 MNHEY, CDR2 SVGAGI. CDR3 size: 15 residues. The germline V and J ends were trimmed by 0 bases and 0 bases, with 9 bases remaining between them. CDR3 sequence (DNA): TGTGCCAGCAGTTACTCGTCTAGGGGCTCCTACGAGCAGTACTTC. Translating it yields CASSYSSRGSYEQYF.

J is TRBJ2-1 and V is TRBV20-1, with 8 bases that match TRBD2. This CDR3 region has 11 residues. Losses at the gene ends were 6 bases for V and 13 bases for J; bases not matched to a gene: 8. Germline V lookup: CDR1 DFQATT, CDR2 SNEGSKA (reference sequence). The CDR3 DNA sequence: TGCAGTGCCCATTCCGGGACTAGTCAGTTCTTC. Protein sequence: CSAHSGTSQFF.

This clone was detected once. The chain combines TRBV6-5 with TRBJ2-1; possible D gene TRBD1, 6 bases. The V end was cut by 7 bases, the J end by 3 bases, with 16 bases between. The germline CDR1 and CDR2 sequences are MNHEY and SVGAGI. The CDR3 totals 15 residues. The chain's CDR3 is CASTLGGAIYNEQFF. Written as DNA, the CDR3 is TGTGCCAGCACCTTAGGGGGTGCGATCTACAATGAGCAGTTCTTC.

The chain combines TRBV4-1 with TRBJ2-7; 8 bases are shared with TRBD2. The germline gives CDR1 MGHRA, CDR2 YSYEKL. V dropped 2 bases and J dropped 7; count of bases not matched to a gene: 10. The CDR3 contains 15 residues. The CDR3 here is CASSQRTSTVMEQYF. The CDR3 nucleotides read TGCGCCAGCAGCCAAAGGACTAGCACTGTTATGGAGCAGTACTTC.

The count of this clone is one. The V and J genes are TRBV5-1 and TRBJ1-2; no clear D gene. V was shortened by 5 bases and J by 0 bases, with 2 bases between the two germline ends. There are 11 residues in the CDR3. Germline V gives CDR1 SGHRS, CDR2 YFSETQ. The CDR3 sequence is CASSTNYGYTF. In DNA, the CDR3 is TGCGCCAGCAGTACTAACTATGGCTACACCTTC.

V gene TRBV27 combines with J gene TRBJ1-6; tentatively, D is TRBD1 (5 bases). This CDR3 comprises 16 residues. The germline gives CDR1 MNHEY, CDR2 SMNVEV (reference sequence). V was shortened by 5 bases and J by 5 bases, with 16 bases between the two germline ends. CDR3 in DNA: TGTGCCAGCAGTCCCCCCCGAGGGGTTAATAATTCACCCCTCCACTTT. Translating gives CASSPPRGVNNSPLHF.

V gene TRBV11-2 combines with J gene TRBJ2-1, with D tentatively TRBD2 (7 bases). V was shortened by 1 base and J by 7 bases, with 14 bases between the two germline ends. This CDR3 has 15 residues. Germline V gene lookup returns CDR1 SGHAT and CDR2 FQNNGV. The chain's CDR3 is CASSLVGGRGNEQFF. The CDR3 DNA is TGTGCCAGCAGCTTAGTAGGGGGGAGGGGGAATGAGCAGTTCTTC.

This chain links TRBV5-1 with TRBJ1-5, with TRBD1 matching 8 bases. Germline V lookup: CDR1 SGHRS, CDR2 YFSETQ. V lost 2 bases, J lost 2 bases, and 21 bases stayed unmatched. CDR3 length equals 21 residues. The CDR3 bases are TGCGCCAGCAGCTTAGGTCAGGGGGCAAACGGAGCACGGGTAGGCAATCAGCCCCAGCATTTT. Encoded protein: CASSLGQGANGARVGNQPQHF.

This clone is a singleton in its sample. The chain carries TRBV27 and TRBJ2-7, with 7 bases that match TRBD1. Germline CDR1 is MNHEY and CDR2 is SMNVEV (reference sequence). V shed 3 bases, J shed 4 bases, and the junction held 3 bases outside the gene matches. The CDR3 is 13 residues long. The CDR3 bases are TGTGCCAGCAGTTTGGGACAGCAATACGAGCAGTACTTC. Its protein product is CASSLGQQYEQYF.

J is TRBJ1-2 and V is TRBV19; 12 bases are shared with TRBD1. This CDR3 contains 15 residues. V lost 9 bases to trimming and J lost 4 bases; unmatched junction nucleotides: 9. CDR1 and CDR2 from the germline V gene are LNHDA and SQIVND (reference sequence). CDR3 coding DNA: TGTGCCAGCTTAAGAGGGACAGGGGGCACCTATGGCTACACCTTC. Amino acids: CASLRGTGGTYGYTF. Based on the CDR3 plus reference TRBV19 and TRBJ1-2, the full variable domain is DGGITQSPKYLFRKEGQNVTLSCEQNLNHDAMYWYRQDPGQGLRLIYYSQIVNDFQKGDIAEGYSVSREKKESFPLTVTSAQKNPTAFYLCASLRGTGGTYGYTFGSGTRLTVV.